What follows are 5 T cell receptor beta chains derived from one specimen sequenced in a study of cytomegalovirus exposure and HLA in healthy donors. Both 60 Vbeta primers and 13 Jbeta primers went into the PCR. Profiled with immunoSEQ multiplex PCR; TCRdb holds only in-frame clones, not every one. This table has about 130,000 clones, 8.9% appearing once. Sequenced material: PBMCs. All receptors come from a woman aged 40-49 years in good health and CMV-seropositive.

There are a few counts of this clone. This chain links TRBV10-3 with TRBJ2-5, with D hard to call. The length of the CDR3 is 13 residues. CDR1 is ENHRY, CDR2 SYGVKD, per germline. The V and J ends lost 2 bases and 2 bases respectively, with 6 bases between them. This CDR3 reads CAISEGLQETQYF. CDR3 coding DNA: TGTGCCATCAGTGAGGGCTTACAAGAGACCCAGTACTTC.

As for this clone: Because the CDR3 is missing its conserved closing phenylalanine or tryptophan, this is likely a read error. This rearrangement joins TRBV7-2 to TRBJ1-2, with a weak D call TRBD1 (5 bases). V lost 7 bases to trimming and J lost 8 bases, with 20 bases between them. Germline-derived CDR1 and CDR2 are SGHTA and FQGNSA. The CDR3 sequence is 14 residues long. The CDR3 is CASNGGRQLEGYTV. Written as DNA, the CDR3 is TGTGCCAGCAACGGGGGACGGCAGCTAGAGGGCTACACCGTC.

This rearrangement joins TRBV19 to TRBJ2-2; maybe TRBD1 (5 bases). Germline assignment: CDR1 LNHDA and CDR2 SQIVND (reference sequence). The CDR3 spans 15 residues. Trimming pared 0 bases from V and 4 bases from J, leaving 9 bases between. CDR3 in amino acids: CASSIEGPRTGELFF. The DNA of the CDR3 is TGTGCCAGTAGTATAGAGGGGCCCCGCACCGGGGAGCTGTTTTTT.

This clone was detected only a few times. The genes are TRBV6-5 and TRBJ1-1; 7 bases fit TRBD1. Germline CDR1 reads MNHEY; CDR2 reads SVGAGI. Trimming at V came to 6 bases and at J to 0 bases, leaving 4 bases not matched to a gene. CDR3 length: 14 residues. CDR3 residues: CASSLGGVNTEAFF. In DNA form, the CDR3 reads TGTGCCAGCAGCCTAGGGGGCGTGAACACTGAAGCTTTCTTT.

The J gene is TRBJ2-7, the V gene TRBV4-1, with 10 nucleotides matching TRBD1. The germline V gene has CDR1 MGHRA and CDR2 YSYEKL. The CDR3 totals 15 residues. Trimming at V came to 3 bases and at J to 5 bases, leaving 7 bases not matched to a gene. CDR3 in amino acids: CASSHSGTGVDEQYF. The DNA of the CDR3 is TGCGCCAGCAGCCACTCCGGGACAGGGGTTGACGAGCAGTACTTC.